This TCR beta chain was identified during a study of T cell responses to AZD1222 COVID-19 vaccine. At the level of the study: Pooling covered second doses at about 4 or about 12 weeks.

Concerning this clone: No antigen is known for it.

Assay: immunoSEQ multiplex PCR; the TCRdb copy retains only in-frame clones and omits some. The table includes more than 95,000 clones, 80% to 90% detected once. Unmatched junction bases numbered 14, after V lost 11 bases and J lost 4 bases. The germline V gene encodes CDR1 MNHEY and CDR2 SVGAGI. The CDR3 spans 15 residues. Study conclusions and caveats: Clonal diversity may have been underestimated in mostly white British donors. Vaccination with two AZD1222 doses was followed by a rise in Spike-specific TCR breadth and depth. Reportedly, nearly half the spike-specific TCRs target unmutated variant regions.

The sample here was peripheral blood, taken on day 0 of AZD1222 vaccination. This clonotype originated in an adult in good health. The rearrangement uses TRBV6-5 and TRBJ1-3, with TRBD1 matching over 7 bases. The DNA for the CDR3 is TGTGCCGGATCGGGACAGCCCAATCCCGGAAACACCATATATTTT. It is translated as CAGSGQPNPGNTIYF.